The clone carrying this T cell receptor (beta chain) was picked up one time. The PCR had 60 Vbeta and 13 Jbeta primers. The repertoire was sequenced with immunoSEQ multiplex PCR; TCRdb's copy has only in-frame clones and lacks some. The sample lists 98,000 or so clones; more than 75% were seen once. CDR3 length: 14 amino acids. Trimming shortened V by 5 bases and J by 13 bases, and 18 bases separated the two germline ends. Germline CDR1 reads MRHNA; CDR2 reads SNTAGT. These data are taken from a study of cytomegalovirus exposure and HLA in healthy donors. The sample was PBMCs. This chain connects TRBV6-4 to TRBJ1-6, with D possibly TRBD1 on 5 matching bases. The receptor's source is a human donor in good health. CDR3 loop: CASSQTWGGSPLHF. The CDR3 coding sequence is TGTGCCAGCAGTCAAACCTGGGGCGGTTCCCCCCTCCACTTT.